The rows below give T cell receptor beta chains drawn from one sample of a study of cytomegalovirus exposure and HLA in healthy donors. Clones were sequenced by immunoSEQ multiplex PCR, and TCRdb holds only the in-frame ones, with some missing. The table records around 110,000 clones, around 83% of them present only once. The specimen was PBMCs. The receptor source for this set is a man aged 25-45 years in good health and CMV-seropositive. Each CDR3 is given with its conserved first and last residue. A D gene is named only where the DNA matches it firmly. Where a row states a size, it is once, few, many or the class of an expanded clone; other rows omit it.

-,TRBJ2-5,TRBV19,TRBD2,CASRRGLAGQETQYF,TGTGCCAGTAGGAGGGGACTAGCGGGGCAAGAGACCCAGTACTTC
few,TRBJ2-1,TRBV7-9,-,CASSTSTGQGHSPYNEQFF,TGTGCCAGCAGCACCTCTACCGGGCAGGGTCATTCTCCTTACAATGAGCAGTTCTTC
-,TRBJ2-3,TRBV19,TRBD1,CASSIPRTGQGKDTQYF,TGTGCCAGTAGTATACCAAGGACGGGACAGGGGAAAGATACGCAGTATTTT
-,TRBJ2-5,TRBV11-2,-,CASSFDSEETQYF,TGTGCCAGCAGCTTTGACAGTGAAGAGACCCAGTACTTC
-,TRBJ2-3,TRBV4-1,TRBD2,CASSPGLGAGSTDTQYF,TGCGCCAGCAGCCCAGGACTCGGAGCGGGGAGCACAGATACGCAGTATTTT
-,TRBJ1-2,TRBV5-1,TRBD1,CASSSGETGGAGGYTF,TGCGCCAGCAGCTCGGGGGAAACAGGGGGCGCAGGCGGCTACACCTTC
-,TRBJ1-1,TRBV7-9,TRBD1,CASSLGDSYEAFF,TGTGCCAGCAGCCTTGGGGACAGCTACGAAGCTTTCTTT
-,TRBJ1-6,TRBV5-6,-,CASSLGAGLNSPLHF,TGTGCCAGCAGCTTGGGGGCAGGGCTCAATTCACCCCTCCACTTT
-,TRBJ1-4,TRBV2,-,CASTRENEKLFF,TGTGCCAGCACCCGTGAGAATGAAAAACTGTTTTTT
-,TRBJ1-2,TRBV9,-,CASSAQGITNYGYTF,TGTGCCAGCAGCGCGCAGGGGATAACGAACTATGGCTACACCTTC
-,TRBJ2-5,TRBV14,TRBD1,CASSLKTGGGETQYF,TGTGCCAGCAGCCTAAAGACAGGGGGAGGAGAGACCCAGTACTTC
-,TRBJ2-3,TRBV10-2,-,CASKNLGPTDTQYF,TGCGCCAGCAAAAATCTAGGCCCCACAGATACGCAGTATTTT
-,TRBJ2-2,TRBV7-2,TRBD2,CASSPGLAAGELFF,TGTGCCAGCAGCCCGGGACTAGCGGCCGGGGAGCTGTTTTTT
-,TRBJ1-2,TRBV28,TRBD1,CASRLQGIGYGYTF,TGTGCCAGCAGGTTACAGGGGATCGGCTATGGCTACACCTTC
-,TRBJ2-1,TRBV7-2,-,CASSFDSSSYNEQFF,TGTGCCAGCAGCTTTGACTCCAGCTCCTACAATGAGCAGTTCTTC
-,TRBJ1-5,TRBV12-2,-,CASPPRKDVGNSNQPQHF,TGTGCAAGTCCCCCCCGAAAGGACGTCGGGAATAGCAATCAGCCCCAGCATTTT
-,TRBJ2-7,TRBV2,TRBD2,CASSSGGFYEQYF,TGTGCCAGCTCTAGCGGGGGGTTCTACGAGCAGTACTTC
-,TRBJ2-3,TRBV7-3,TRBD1,CASSSLTGSTDTQYF,TGTGCCAGCAGCTCGTTGACAGGGAGCACAGATACGCAGTATTTT
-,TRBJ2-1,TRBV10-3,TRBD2,CAISEYSSGRMAGEQFF,TGTGCCATCAGTGAGTACTCTAGCGGGAGAATGGCGGGTGAGCAGTTCTTC
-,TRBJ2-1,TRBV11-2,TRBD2,CASSPALGLAGRPYNEQFF,TGTGCCAGCAGCCCCGCTCTCGGACTAGCGGGCCGCCCCTACAATGAGCAGTTCTTC
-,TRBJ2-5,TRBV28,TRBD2,CASSAGHGLAGEETQYF,TGTGCCAGCAGTGCCGGACATGGACTAGCGGGGGAAGAGACCCAGTACTTC
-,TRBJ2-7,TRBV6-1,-,CASSELNGFGEQYF,TGTGCCAGCAGTGAATTGAACGGGTTTGGGGAGCAGTACTTC
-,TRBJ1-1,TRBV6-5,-,CASRRVSTEAFF,TGTGCCAGCAGGCGAGTAAGCACTGAAGCTTTCTTT
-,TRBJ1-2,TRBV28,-,CASSSRIYGYTF,TGTGCCAGCAGTTCTAGGATCTATGGCTACACCTTC
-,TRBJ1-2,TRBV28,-,CASEGDNYGYTF,TGTGCCAGCGAGGGGGATAACTATGGCTACACCTTC
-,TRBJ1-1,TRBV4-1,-,CASSQFDRNTEAFF,TGCGCCAGCAGCCAATTTGACAGGAACACTGAAGCTTTCTTT
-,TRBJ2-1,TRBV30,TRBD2,CAWSEGLAGTDEQFF,TGTGCCTGGAGTGAAGGACTAGCGGGAACCGATGAGCAGTTCTTC